The 2 T cell receptor beta chains in this list originate from one sample, sequenced in a study of human T cells and chemical hapten exposure. TCRdb re-called the RACE reads with MiXCR, one entry per CDR3 protein. The sample carries approximately 90,000 distinct CDR3 sequences, about 8% recorded once. Time point indicated: pre-sensitization, week 0. Treatment meaning: therapeutic diphenylcyclopropenone sensitization with weekly scalp DPC. The input for sequencing was whole blood, taken in connection with sensitization to the hapten diphenylcyclopropenone (DPC). The receptors originated from a man between 40 and 49 years old with alopecia areata. Some clones in this sample may be carry-over from other donors' samples.

This clonotype was counted between two and nine times. This chain connects TRBV7-6 to TRBJ2-3; 7 positions match TRBD1. The J segment lost 1 base and the V segment lost 4 bases, leaving 8 bases of the junction unmatched. The V gene's germline CDR1 is SGHVS and CDR2 FNYEAQ. The CDR3 extends over 16 amino acids. CDR3 sequence reads: CASSSQQGRGTDTQYF. CDR3 DNA: TGTGCCAGCAGCTCACAACAGGGGAGAGGCACAGATACGCAGTATTTT.

The table lists this clonotype with many counts. The rearrangement links TRBV6-2 or TRBV6-3 to TRBJ2-3; D perhaps matches TRBD2 (6 bases). Trimming took off 7 bases at V and 6 bases at J, with 17 bases between the two ends. The CDR3 sequence is 14 residues long. Looked up from germline, CDR1 is MNHEY and CDR2 is SVGEGT. The CDR3 DNA reads as TGTGCCAGCACGGAGGGACCCAACCTGGATACGCAGTATTTT. Translated, it gives CASTEGPNLDTQYF.